These 20 T cell receptor beta chains were sequenced from one sample in a study of T cells after yellow fever vaccination. TCRdb recomputed calls from the 5' RACE reads with MiXCR, one row per CDR3 protein. Among roughly 330,000 distinct CDR3 sequences listed, around 7% were seen once. Specimen: PBMCs, collected approximately 40 days after the first yellow fever vaccination. Receptors were obtained from a man between 18 and 29 years old who received the YFV17D yellow fever vaccine.

The chain employs TRBV5-1 and TRBJ2-6; possible D gene TRBD1, 6 bases. Germline assignment: CDR1 SGHRS and CDR2 YFSETQ. The CDR3 has 16 amino acids. V shed 3 bases and J shed 1 base, with 11 bases lying between them. The CDR3 nucleotides read TGCGCCAGCAGCTGGACCACAGGGTCTGGGGCCAACGTCCTGACTTTC. It yields the protein CASSWTTGSGANVLTF.

This clonotype was observed many times. The V call is TRBV4-1, the J call TRBJ1-5; 8 positions agree with TRBD1. Germline CDR1 MGHRA, CDR2 YSYEKL. The CDR3 has 16 amino acids. V lost 3 bases to trimming and J lost 7 bases; unmatched junction nucleotides: 11. The chain's CDR3 is CASSQDPATGVQPQHF. The CDR3 region has the DNA TGCGCCAGCAGCCAGGATCCGGCGACAGGGGTCCAGCCCCAGCATTTT.

The chain carries TRBV30 and TRBJ1-1; the D is unclear. V was clipped by 0 bases and J by 4 bases, with 9 bases between them. This CDR3 region has 13 residues. Germline CDR1 reads GTSNPN; CDR2 reads SVGIG (reference sequence). This CDR3 is CAWSVGYSTEAFF. The CDR3 DNA sequence: TGTGCCTGGAGTGTGGGATATAGCACTGAAGCTTTCTTT.

This clonotype has ten or more counts. V and J are TRBV5-1 and TRBJ2-1, with 7 bases that match TRBD1. Germline CDR1 and CDR2: SGHRS and YFSETQ. Losses at the gene ends were 0 bases for V and 3 bases for J; bases not matched to a gene: 3. CDR3 size: 15 residues. The CDR3 here is CASSLETGNYNEQFF. For the CDR3, the DNA is TGCGCCAGCAGCTTGGAGACAGGGAACTACAATGAGCAGTTCTTC.

This clonotype was seen more than once but under ten times. The gene calls are TRBV14 and TRBJ2-5; possible D gene TRBD2, 6 bases. Germline CDR1 is SGHDN and CDR2 is FVKESK. The V end was cut by 1 base, the J end by 4 bases, with 19 bases between. The CDR3 extends over 17 amino acids. The DNA of the CDR3 is TGTGCCAGCAGCCAAGCTGTTGCGACTAGAGTTTCAGAGACCCAGTACTTC. This sequence encodes CASSQAVATRVSETQYF.

This clonotype was found a few times. This rearrangement joins TRBV2 to TRBJ2-1; maybe TRBD2 (6 bases). Germline lookup yields CDR1 SNHLY and CDR2 FYNNEI. Trimming took 0 bases from V and 8 from J, leaving 14 bases between them. The CDR3 sequence is 15 residues long. CDR3 DNA: TGTGCCAGCAGTGAAGCGGGGGACTCCTTCGATGAGCAGTTCTTC. This codes for CASSEAGDSFDEQFF.

The genes are TRBV11-2 and TRBJ2-7; 7 bases align to TRBD1. Germline loops: CDR1 SGHAT, CDR2 FQNNGV. The CDR3 contains 15 residues. J was trimmed by 2 bases and V by 3 bases; bases with no gene match: 7. The CDR3 here is CASSLRQGSAYEQYF. CDR3 coding DNA: TGTGCCAGCAGCTTGAGACAGGGAAGCGCCTACGAGCAGTACTTC.

This clonotype was detected ten times or more. The V and J genes are TRBV3-1 and TRBJ2-3; D unresolved. With 0 bases removed from V and 3 bases from J, the gap between germline ends came to 10 bases. The CDR3 is made up of 15 amino acids. The V gene's germline CDR1 is LGHDT and CDR2 YNNKEL (reference sequence). The CDR3 sequence: CASSQEATKTDTQYF. DNA of the CDR3: TGTGCCAGCAGCCAAGAGGCAACAAAGACAGATACGCAGTATTTT.

The chain joins TRBV10-3 to TRBJ2-5; D might be TRBD2 (5 bases). V was shortened by 8 bases and J by 2 bases, with 21 bases between the two germline ends. CDR3 length: 16 residues. The V gene's germline CDR1 is ENHRY and CDR2 SYGVKD. CDR3 protein: CAIGSTSSRDQETQYF. CDR3 coding DNA: TGTGCCATCGGGTCCACCAGCAGTCGGGATCAAGAGACCCAGTACTTC.

The sample holds many counts of this clonotype. The V call is TRBV12-3 or TRBV12-4, the J call TRBJ1-2; maybe TRBD1 (5 bases). The CDR3 extends over 14 amino acids. Between the trimmed V and J ends, which lost 3 bases and 4 bases, there was a span of 12 bases. The CDR3 DNA reads TGTGCCAGCAGTTTCCGGGGCGGCTTCTATGGCTACACCTTC. Residues: CASSFRGGFYGYTF.

This clonotype showed up many times. The chain has TRBV4-1 and TRBJ2-7; TRBD1 matches 7 bases. Germline assignment: CDR1 MGHRA and CDR2 YSYEKL. This CDR3 contains 18 residues. Trimming took 0 bases from V and 5 from J; bases not matched to a gene: 16. The DNA of the CDR3 is TGCGCCAGCAGCCAAGATCGTTTTATGGCAGGGGGATTCGACGAGCAGTACTTC. Its translation is CASSQDRFMAGGFDEQYF.

This clonotype was picked up a small number of times. This chain uses TRBV27 with TRBJ1-6; D gene uncertain. V was cut by 6 bases and J by 7 bases, with 10 bases left in between. The CDR3 totals 13 residues. Germline-derived CDR1 and CDR2 are MNHEY and SMNVEV (reference sequence). The CDR3 protein is CASSPARNSPLHF. As DNA, the CDR3 is TGTGCCAGCAGCCCGGCCCGGAATTCACCCCTCCACTTT.

The sample holds a few counts of this clonotype. The chain uses TRBV12-3 or TRBV12-4 and TRBJ1-5; TRBD1 agrees at 7 bases. The CDR3 extends over 13 amino acids. V dropped 7 bases and J dropped 3; count of bases not matched to a gene: 3. In DNA form, the CDR3 reads TGTGCCAGCACGGGACAGATCAATCAGCCCCAGCATTTT. Its translation: CASTGQINQPQHF.

This clonotype appeared a few times. The chain joins TRBV3-1 to TRBJ2-4, with D unresolved. The CDR3 loop spans 11 amino acids. V shed 3 bases and J shed 7 bases, with 4 bases lying between them. The germline gives CDR1 LGHDT, CDR2 YNNKEL (reference sequence). The CDR3 spells CASSQNNIQYF. The DNA of the CDR3 is TGTGCCAGCAGCCAGAACAACATTCAGTACTTC.

The sample holds a few counts of this clonotype. The chain couples TRBV3-1 to TRBJ1-4, with TRBD1 identical over 7 bases. The germline gives CDR1 LGHDT, CDR2 YNNKEL (reference sequence). CDR3 size: 15 residues. V lost 6 bases and J lost 7; bases outside the gene matches: 11. The DNA for the CDR3 is TGTGCCAGCAGTCGAAGAACAGGGGATGGTGAAAAACTGTTTTTT. Translated, it gives CASSRRTGDGEKLFF.

This clonotype was detected only a few times. One junction end disagrees with the germline gene, perhaps due to a read error. The chain carries TRBV9 and TRBJ1-1; D ambiguous. The CDR3 sequence is 12 residues long. CDR1 and CDR2 from the germline V gene are SGDLS and YYNGEE. The chain's CDR3 is CASSAAGAVPLF. CDR3 coding DNA: TGTGCCAGCAGCGCCGCGGGTGCAGTCCCTTTATTT.

This clonotype was counted between two and nine times. V and J are TRBV10-3 and TRBJ2-3, with 9 bases aligning to TRBD1. The V gene's germline CDR1 is ENHRY and CDR2 SYGVKD. CDR3 length: 17 amino acids. V gave up 4 bases and J gave up 6 bases; unmatched junction bases: 14. The CDR3 nucleotides read TGTGCCATCAGTGCGAATCCGGGACAGGGACCGGCGGATACGCAGTATTTT. Translating gives CAISANPGQGPADTQYF.

This clonotype was counted ten times or more. V and J are TRBV5-4 and TRBJ1-1; no definite D call. V lost 2 bases, J lost 4 bases, and 12 bases lay in between. The CDR3 runs to 14 residues. Germline V lookup: CDR1 SGHNT, CDR2 YYREEE (reference sequence). The DNA of the CDR3 is TGTGCCAGCAGCTTTAGGGCGGAGATCACTGAAGCTTTCTTT. Protein sequence: CASSFRAEITEAFF.

The table lists this clonotype with a few counts. The V and J genes are TRBV20-1 and TRBJ2-3; 8 nucleotides line up with TRBD2. The length of the CDR3 is 15 residues. Germline V CDR1 and CDR2: DFQATT, SNEGSKA (reference sequence). V lost 0 bases, J lost 6 bases, and 8 bases stayed unmatched. The CDR3, as DNA: TGCAGTGCTAGAGATAGGACTAGCCCCCGCGATACGCAGTATTTT. Translating it yields CSARDRTSPRDTQYF.

This chain uses TRBV28 with TRBJ2-4, with a possible D match to TRBD2 (6 bases). Germline CDR1 and CDR2: MDHEN and SYDVKM. Deletions cut 3 bases from V and 1 base from J, with 10 bases between. This CDR3 has 15 amino acids. CDR3 sequence (DNA): TGTGCCAGCAGTTTTGGGGGGTCGGCCAAAAACATTCAGTACTTC. Amino acids: CASSFGGSAKNIQYF.